Following are 21 T cell receptor beta chains from one sample sequenced in a study of preoperative IRX-2 immunotherapy in early breast cancer. Sample treatment: preoperative locoregional IRX-2 cytokine immunotherapy. Using immunoSEQ multiplex PCR, the repertoire was profiled, and TCRdb retains in-frame clones only, with some absent. This sample yields approximately 26,000 clones, of which about three quarters are seen a single time; around 7% belongs to the top ten. The material sequenced was lymph node tissue, taken after IRX-2 immunotherapy. The receptors stem from a human donor with breast cancer.

The chain has TRBV19 and TRBJ1-2, with unresolved D. The CDR3 is 17 residues long. Between the trimmed V and J ends, which lost 2 bases and 7 bases, there was a span of 23 bases. The germline CDR1 and CDR2 sequences are LNHDA and SQIVND (reference sequence). The CDR3 protein is CASSILVGQYVMSGYTF. The CDR3 bases are TGTGCCAGTAGTATACTAGTTGGGCAGTACGTGATGTCTGGCTACACCTTC.

The chain combines TRBV7-5 with TRBJ2-7; TRBD2 is the table's D call, not checked against the DNA. TRBV7-5 is a known pseudogene. CDR3 length: 15 residues. The CDR3 loop reads CASRLLAGGSYEQYF. The CDR3 DNA follows: TGTGCCAGCAGGCTGCTAGCGGGAGGGTCGTACGAGCAGTACTTC.

V gene TRBV11-3 combines with J gene TRBJ2-1; 8 bases fit TRBD2. Germline V gives CDR1 SGHNT, CDR2 YENEEA. V lost 4 bases to trimming and J lost 5 bases; unmatched junction nucleotides: 7. This CDR3 is built from 15 residues. CDR3 coding DNA: TGTGCCAGCAGCTCTCCAGCGGGAGTTAACAATGAGCAGTTCTTC. Protein product: CASSSPAGVNNEQFF.

The chain joins TRBV7-1 to TRBJ2-2, with unresolved D. TRBV7-1 is sorted into the ORF group, with uncertain function. With 4 bases removed from V and 0 bases from J, the gap between germline ends came to 9 bases. This CDR3 is 15 amino acids long. CDR3 sequence reads: CASSLVGSNTGELFF. The CDR3 DNA reads as TGTGCCAGCAGCTTAGTGGGATCGAACACCGGGGAGCTGTTTTTT.

V gene TRBV7-7 combines with J gene TRBJ2-7; D unclear. V was shortened by 1 base and J by 0 bases, with 7 bases between the two germline ends. The germline V gene encodes CDR1 SSHAT and CDR2 FNYEAQ (reference sequence). This CDR3 region has 14 residues. CDR3 bases: TGTGCCAGCAGCTTAGTTGGCAGCTCCTACGAGCAGTACTTC. It codes for CASSLVGSSYEQYF.

The chain has TRBV5-1 and TRBJ2-1; the match to TRBD2 covers 10 bases. J lost 4 bases, V lost 4 bases, and 8 bases had no gene match. Germline-derived CDR1 and CDR2 are SGHRS and YFSETQ. This CDR3 is built from 16 residues. This CDR3 is CASSPLAGENYNEQFF. The CDR3 DNA reads TGCGCCAGCAGCCCCCTAGCGGGAGAGAATTACAATGAGCAGTTCTTC.

This sequence joins TRBV12-5 and TRBJ1-4; 7 nucleotides match TRBD1. The junction had 10 bases not matched to a gene; V was cut back by 0 bases and J by 3 bases. Germline CDR1 is LGHNT and CDR2 is FRNRAP. CDR3 length equals 18 residues. Here the CDR3 reads CASGLVLGRGSANEKLFF. The CDR3 coding sequence is TGTGCTAGTGGTTTGGTACTGGGCAGGGGGTCGGCTAATGAAAAACTGTTTTTT. The full variable domain, in which reference TRBV12-5 and TRBJ1-4 provide the parts outside the CDR3, is DARVTQTPRHKVTEMGQEVTMRCQPILGHNTVFWYRQTMMQGLELLAYFRNRAPLDDSGMPKDRFSAEMPDATLATLKIQPSEPRDSAVYFCASGLVLGRGSANEKLFFGSGTQLSVL.

This sequence joins TRBV11-3 and TRBJ2-7; 8 nucleotides line up with TRBD2. The trim removed 2 bases at V and 3 bases at J, leaving 12 bases unmatched. This CDR3 is built from 17 residues. Germline V gives CDR1 SGHNT, CDR2 YENEEA. In DNA, the CDR3 is TGTGCCAGCAGCTTATGGGGTAGGGGGAGCGGGAGCTACGAGCAGTACTTC. It codes for CASSLWGRGSGSYEQYF.

This clone was found a few times. Here the CDR3 DNA reads TGTGCCAGCTCACCAGGGGAGAGGGGAGAGACCCAGTACTTC. Encoded protein: CASSPGERGETQYF. The chain combines TRBV18 with TRBJ2-5; D may match TRBD1 or TRBD2 (5 bases each). V was cut by 2 bases and J by 4 bases, with 11 bases left in between. This CDR3 has 14 amino acids. The germline V gene has CDR1 KGHSH and CDR2 LQKENI.

This clone was recorded once. The gene calls are TRBV14 and TRBJ2-2; D is tentatively TRBD1 or TRBD2 (6 bases each). Germline lookup yields CDR1 SGHDN and CDR2 FVKESK. V was clipped by 1 base and J by 7 bases, with 13 bases between them. This CDR3 is built from 15 residues. Written as DNA, the CDR3 is TGTGCCAGCAGCCAAGGAGGGGGGTTCGGCGGGGAGCTGTTTTTT. This translates into CASSQGGGFGGELFF.

The V and J genes are TRBV11-3 and TRBJ2-5; TRBD1 matches 8 bases. Germline assignment: CDR1 SGHNT and CDR2 YENEEA. V lost 1 base and J lost 2; bases outside the gene matches: 3. The CDR3 extends over 15 amino acids. The CDR3 loop reads CASSLGRQGQETQYF. CDR3 DNA: TGTGCCAGCAGCTTAGGAAGACAGGGGCAAGAGACCCAGTACTTC.

This sequence joins TRBV11-3 and TRBJ1-5; 7 bases align to TRBD1. This CDR3 comprises 14 residues. The V segment lost 5 bases and the J segment 6 bases; nucleotides outside the gene matches: 7. The V gene's germline CDR1 is SGHNT and CDR2 YENEEA. This CDR3 reads CASSPTGTSQPQHF. In DNA form, the CDR3 reads TGTGCCAGCAGCCCGACAGGGACGAGTCAGCCCCAGCATTTT.

This chain joins TRBV19 and TRBJ1-1; D gene unclear. V lost 5 bases, J lost 4 bases, and 20 bases lay in between. Germline V CDR1 and CDR2: LNHDA, SQIVND (reference sequence). This CDR3 contains 16 residues. The CDR3 bases are TGTGCCAGTAGTCCCCTGGATTTAGAGGGATTCACTGAAGCTTTCTTT. It is translated as CASSPLDLEGFTEAFF.

This chain connects TRBV11-3 to TRBJ2-3; 9 nucleotides match TRBD2. The CDR3 is 16 residues long. From germline, CDR1 is SGHNT and CDR2 YENEEA. The V and J ends lost 5 bases and 6 bases, in that order; junction bases with no gene match: 12. The DNA for the CDR3 is TGTGCCAGCAGCCCAGGGGGAGCGGGAGGTAGGGATACGCAGTATTTT. Translated, it gives CASSPGGAGGRDTQYF.

This chain links TRBV19 with TRBJ1-1; 7 nucleotides agree with TRBD1. The CDR3 has 14 residues. Germline CDR1 and CDR2: LNHDA and SQIVND (reference sequence). The V segment lost 7 bases and the J segment 0 bases; nucleotides outside the gene matches: 5. The CDR3 sequence is CASKTTGMNTEAFF. The CDR3 DNA reads TGTGCCAGTAAGACGACAGGGATGAACACTGAAGCTTTCTTT. Together with reference TRBV19 and TRBJ1-1, the CDR3 gives the full variable domain: DGGITQSPKYLFRKEGQNVTLSCEQNLNHDAMYWYRQDPGQGLRLIYYSQIVNDFQKGDIAEGYSVSREKKESFPLTVTSAQKNPTAFYLCASKTTGMNTEAFFGQGTRLTVV.

This clone was observed a few times. The rearrangement uses TRBV1 and TRBJ2-5. TRBV1 is termed a pseudogene. The CDR3 runs 15 residues. CDR3 in amino acids: CASSQDEGPRETQYF. The CDR3 region has the DNA TGCGCCAGCAGCCAAGATGAGGGACCACGGGAGACCCAGTACTTC.

The chain recombines TRBV28 with TRBJ2-7; D possibly corresponds to TRBD1 (6 bases). V lost 6 bases and J lost 0, with 21 bases in between. Germline V gene sequence: CDR1 MDHEN, CDR2 SYDVKM. This CDR3 has 17 residues. CDR3 sequence (DNA): TGTGCCAGCAGGCCTCGGGACATAGGAATTACCTCCTACGAGCAGTACTTC. The encoded protein is CASRPRDIGITSYEQYF.

J is TRBJ2-7 and V is TRBV19, with 8 bases fitting TRBD2. Losses at the gene ends were 3 bases for V and 1 base for J; bases not matched to a gene: 8. The CDR3 consists of 16 residues. Germline-derived CDR1 and CDR2 are LNHDA and SQIVND (reference sequence). The CDR3 here is CASSMSAGGASYEQYF. Written as DNA, the CDR3 is TGTGCCAGTAGTATGTCCGCGGGGGGCGCTTCCTACGAGCAGTACTTC.

The chain is built from TRBV12-5 and TRBJ2-1; D remains ambiguous. The germline V gene encodes CDR1 LGHNT and CDR2 FRNRAP. V was clipped by 1 base and J by 7 bases, with 8 bases between them. The CDR3 spans 13 residues. CDR3 sequence (DNA): TGTGCTAGTGGTTTGGGTGAGGCAAATGAGCAGTTCTTC. It specifies CASGLGEANEQFF.

This clone was observed once. The chain carries TRBV10-3 and TRBJ1-1, with 7 bases that match TRBD1. This CDR3 is built from 12 residues. V lost 0 bases, J lost 14 bases, and 6 bases stayed unmatched. CDR1 is ENHRY and CDR2 is SYGVKD in the germline V gene. The CDR3 sequence: CAISESGGGGFF. The CDR3 DNA is TGTGCCATCAGTGAGTCGGGAGGGGGCGGGTTCTTT.

This clone was found a few times. V usage is TRBV11-3 and J usage is TRBJ2-6, with a weak D call TRBD2 (6 bases). V was cut by 3 bases and J by 2 bases, with 8 bases left in between. CDR1 SGHNT and CDR2 YENEEA come from the germline V gene. The CDR3 contains 15 residues. The chain's CDR3 is CASSFRGAGANVLTF. For the CDR3, the DNA is TGTGCCAGCAGCTTTCGCGGGGCTGGGGCCAACGTCCTGACTTTC.